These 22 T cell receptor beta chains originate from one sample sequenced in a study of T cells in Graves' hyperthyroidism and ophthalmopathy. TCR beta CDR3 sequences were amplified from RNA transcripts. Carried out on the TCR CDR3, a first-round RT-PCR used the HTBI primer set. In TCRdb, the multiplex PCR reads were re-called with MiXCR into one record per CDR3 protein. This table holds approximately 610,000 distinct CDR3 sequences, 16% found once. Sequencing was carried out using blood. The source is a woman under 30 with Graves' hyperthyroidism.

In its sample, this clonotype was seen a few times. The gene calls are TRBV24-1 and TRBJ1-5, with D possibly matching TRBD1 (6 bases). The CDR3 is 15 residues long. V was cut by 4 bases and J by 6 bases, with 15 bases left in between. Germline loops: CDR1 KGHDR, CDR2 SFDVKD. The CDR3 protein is CATSDPRTRGQPQHF. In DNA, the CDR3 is TGTGCCACCAGTGACCCCCGGACCAGGGGTCAGCCCCAGCATTTT.

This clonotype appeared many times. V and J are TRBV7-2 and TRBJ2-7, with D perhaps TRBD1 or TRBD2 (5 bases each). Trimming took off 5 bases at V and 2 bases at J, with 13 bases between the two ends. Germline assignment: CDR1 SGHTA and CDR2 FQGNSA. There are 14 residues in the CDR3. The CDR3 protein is CASSERPGPYEQYF. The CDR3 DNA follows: TGTGCCAGCAGCGAGCGACCGGGACCCTACGAGCAGTACTTC.

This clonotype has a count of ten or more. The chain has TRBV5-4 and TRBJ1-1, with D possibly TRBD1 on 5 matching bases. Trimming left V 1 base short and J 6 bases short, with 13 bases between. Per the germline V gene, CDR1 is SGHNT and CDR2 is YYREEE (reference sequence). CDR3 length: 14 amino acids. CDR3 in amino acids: CASSLKGVGAEAFF. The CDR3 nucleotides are TGTGCCAGCAGCTTGAAAGGGGTCGGGGCTGAAGCTTTCTTT.

DNA of the CDR3: TGCAGCGTTGCAGCAGGGAACTACGAGCAGTACTTC. This codes for CSVAAGNYEQYF. The chain uses TRBV29-1 and TRBJ2-7, with D tentatively TRBD1 (5 bases). CDR1 and CDR2 from the germline V gene are SQVTM and ANQGSEA. The V gene lost 4 bases and the J gene lost 3 bases, with 10 bases spanning the gap. The CDR3 length is 12 residues.

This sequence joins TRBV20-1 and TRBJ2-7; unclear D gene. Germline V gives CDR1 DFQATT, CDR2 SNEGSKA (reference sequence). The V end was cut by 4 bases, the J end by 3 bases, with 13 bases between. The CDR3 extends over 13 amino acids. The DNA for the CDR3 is TGCAGTGCTACTGACCGCGACTTCTACGAGCAGTACTTC. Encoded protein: CSATDRDFYEQYF.

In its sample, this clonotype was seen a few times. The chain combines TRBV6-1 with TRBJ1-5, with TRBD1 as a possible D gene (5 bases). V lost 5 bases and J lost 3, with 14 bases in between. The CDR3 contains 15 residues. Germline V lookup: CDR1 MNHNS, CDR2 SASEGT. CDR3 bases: TGTGCCAGCAGTAATTCTCCAGGGAACAATCAGCCCCAGCATTTT. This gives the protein CASSNSPGNNQPQHF.

This CDR3 is CSAKIQGGYTF. The DNA of the CDR3 is TGCAGTGCCAAGATCCAGGGTGGCTACACCTTC. The chain links TRBV20-1 to TRBJ1-2, with D possibly matching TRBD1 (5 bases). This CDR3 region has 11 residues. The V and J ends lost 6 bases and 7 bases respectively, with 12 bases between them. Germline loops: CDR1 DFQATT, CDR2 SNEGSKA (reference sequence).

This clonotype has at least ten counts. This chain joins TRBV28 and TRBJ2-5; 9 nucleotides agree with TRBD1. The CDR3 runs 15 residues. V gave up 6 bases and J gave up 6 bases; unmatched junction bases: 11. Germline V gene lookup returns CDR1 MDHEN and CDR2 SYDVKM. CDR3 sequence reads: CASRKQGALEKTQYF. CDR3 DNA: TGTGCCAGCAGGAAACAGGGGGCCCTTGAAAAGACCCAGTACTTC. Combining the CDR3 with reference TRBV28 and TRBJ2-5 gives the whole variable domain DVKVTQSSRYLVKRTGEKVFLECVQDMDHENMFWYRQDPGLGLRLIYFSYDVKMKEKGDIPEGYSVSREKKERFSLILESASTNQTSMYLCASRKQGALEKTQYFGPGTRLLVL.

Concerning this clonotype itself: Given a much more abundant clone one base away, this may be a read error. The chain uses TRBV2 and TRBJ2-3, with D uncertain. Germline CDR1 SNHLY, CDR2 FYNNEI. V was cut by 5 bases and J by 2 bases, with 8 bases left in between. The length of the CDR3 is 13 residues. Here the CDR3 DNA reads TGTGCCAGCAGTTGGGGAACCACAGATACGCAGTATTTT. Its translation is CASSWGTTDTQYF.

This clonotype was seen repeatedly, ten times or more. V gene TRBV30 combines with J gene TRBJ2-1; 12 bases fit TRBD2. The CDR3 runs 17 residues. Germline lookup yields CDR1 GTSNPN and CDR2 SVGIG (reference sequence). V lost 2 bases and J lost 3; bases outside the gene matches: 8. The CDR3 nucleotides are TGTGCCTGGAGTCCCCCGGGGGGACTAGCGGGCTACAATGAGCAGTTCTTC. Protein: CAWSPPGGLAGYNEQFF.

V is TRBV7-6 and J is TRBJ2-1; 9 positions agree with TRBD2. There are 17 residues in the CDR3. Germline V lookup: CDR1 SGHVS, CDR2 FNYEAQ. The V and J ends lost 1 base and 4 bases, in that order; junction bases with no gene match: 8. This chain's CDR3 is CASSLEYAGGQYNEQFF. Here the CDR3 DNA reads TGTGCCAGCAGCTTAGAATATGCGGGGGGGCAGTACAATGAGCAGTTCTTC.

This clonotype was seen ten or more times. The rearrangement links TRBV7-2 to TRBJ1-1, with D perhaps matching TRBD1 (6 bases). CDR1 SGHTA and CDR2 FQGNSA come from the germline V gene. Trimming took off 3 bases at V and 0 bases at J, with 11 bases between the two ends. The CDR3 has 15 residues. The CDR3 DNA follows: TGTGCCAGCAGCTTGGGACAACTCATGAACACTGAAGCTTTCTTT. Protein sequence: CASSLGQLMNTEAFF.

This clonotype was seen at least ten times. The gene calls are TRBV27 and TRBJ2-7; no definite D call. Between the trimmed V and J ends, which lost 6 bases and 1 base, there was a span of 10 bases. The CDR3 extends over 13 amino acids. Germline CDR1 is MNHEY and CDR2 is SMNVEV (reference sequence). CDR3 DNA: TGTGCCAGCAGCCAATCATTATCCTACGAGCAGTACTTC. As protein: CASSQSLSYEQYF.

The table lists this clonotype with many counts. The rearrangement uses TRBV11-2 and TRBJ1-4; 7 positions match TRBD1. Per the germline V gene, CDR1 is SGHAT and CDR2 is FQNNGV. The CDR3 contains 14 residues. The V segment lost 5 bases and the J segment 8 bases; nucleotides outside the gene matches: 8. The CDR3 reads CASSPEDRREKLFF. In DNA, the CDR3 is TGTGCCAGCAGCCCCGAGGACAGGCGAGAAAAACTGTTTTTT.

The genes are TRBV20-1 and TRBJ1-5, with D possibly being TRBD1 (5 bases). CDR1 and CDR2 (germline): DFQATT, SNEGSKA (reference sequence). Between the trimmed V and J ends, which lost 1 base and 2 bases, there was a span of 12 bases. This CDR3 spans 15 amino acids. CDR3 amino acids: CSARAGPRRNQPQHF. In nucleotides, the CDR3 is TGCAGTGCTAGAGCGGGGCCGAGGCGCAATCAGCCCCAGCATTTT.

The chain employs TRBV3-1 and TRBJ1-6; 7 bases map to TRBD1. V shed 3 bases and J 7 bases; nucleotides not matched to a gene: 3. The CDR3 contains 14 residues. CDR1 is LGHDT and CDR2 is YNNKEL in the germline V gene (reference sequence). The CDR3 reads CASSHQGVNSPLHF. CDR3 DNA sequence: TGTGCCAGCAGCCATCAGGGGGTGAATTCACCCCTCCACTTT. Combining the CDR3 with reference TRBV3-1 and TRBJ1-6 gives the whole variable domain DTAVSQTPKYLVTQMGNDKSIKCEQNLGHDTMYWYKQDSKKFLKIMFSYNNKELIINETVPNRFSPKSPDKAHLNLHINSLELGDSAVYFCASSHQGVNSPLHFGNGTRLTVT.

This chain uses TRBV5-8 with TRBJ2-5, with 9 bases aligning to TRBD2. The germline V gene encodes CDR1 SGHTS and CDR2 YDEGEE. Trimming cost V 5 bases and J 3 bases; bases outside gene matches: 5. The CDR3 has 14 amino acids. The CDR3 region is CASRSSGTKETQYF. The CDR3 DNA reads TGTGCCAGCAGGTCTAGCGGGACCAAAGAGACCCAGTACTTC.

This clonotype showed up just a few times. The CDR3 is CASRNRGQSTDTQYF. In DNA, the CDR3 is TGTGCCAGCAGGAACAGGGGCCAAAGCACAGATACGCAGTATTTT. J is TRBJ2-3 and V is TRBV11-2, with 7 bases fitting TRBD1. The V and J ends lost 6 bases and 0 bases, in that order; junction bases with no gene match: 6. This CDR3 comprises 15 residues. Germline V lookup: CDR1 SGHAT, CDR2 FQNNGV.

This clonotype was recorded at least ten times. Written as DNA, the CDR3 is TGTGCCAGCAGTTACCGGACTAGCGGACCCTACGAGCAGTACTTC. Its protein is CASSYRTSGPYEQYF. The chain has TRBV6-5 and TRBJ2-7, with TRBD2 matching over 10 bases. CDR1 is MNHEY and CDR2 is SVGAGI in the germline V gene. Trimming at V came to 2 bases and at J to 2 bases, leaving 3 bases not matched to a gene. The CDR3 has 15 residues.

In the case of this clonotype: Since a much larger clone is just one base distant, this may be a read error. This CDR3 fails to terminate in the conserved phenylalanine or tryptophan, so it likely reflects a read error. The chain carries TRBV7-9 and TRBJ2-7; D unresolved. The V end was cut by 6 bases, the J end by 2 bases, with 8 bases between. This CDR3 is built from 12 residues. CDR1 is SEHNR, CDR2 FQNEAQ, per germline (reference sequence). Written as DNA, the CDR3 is TGTGCCAGCAGTCTTAATCCCTACGAGCAGTACCTC. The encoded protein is CASSLNPYEQYL.

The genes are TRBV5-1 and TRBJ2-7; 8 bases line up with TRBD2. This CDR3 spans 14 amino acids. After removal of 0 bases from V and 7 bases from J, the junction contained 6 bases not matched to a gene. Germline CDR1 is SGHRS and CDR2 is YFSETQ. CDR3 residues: CASSLAGGPNEQYF. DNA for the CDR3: TGCGCCAGCAGCTTGGCGGGGGGGCCCAATGAGCAGTACTTC.

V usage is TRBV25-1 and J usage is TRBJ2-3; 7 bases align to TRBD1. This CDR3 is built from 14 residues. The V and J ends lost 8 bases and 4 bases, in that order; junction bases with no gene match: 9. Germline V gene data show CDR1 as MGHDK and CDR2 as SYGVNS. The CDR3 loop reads CASAERQGADTQYF. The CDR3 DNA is TGTGCCAGCGCAGAGAGGCAGGGGGCAGATACGCAGTATTTT. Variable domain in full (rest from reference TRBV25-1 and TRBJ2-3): EADIYQTPRYLVIGTGKKITLECSQTMGHDKMYWYQQDPGMELHLIHYSYGVNSTEKGDLSSESTVSRIRTEHFPLTLESARPSHTSQYLCASAERQGADTQYFGPGTRLTVL.